Below are 18 T cell receptor beta chains sequenced from a single sample in a study of cytomegalovirus exposure and HLA in healthy donors. 60 Vbeta and 13 Jbeta primers were used in PCR. Generated by immunoSEQ multiplex PCR, the TCRdb table keeps only in-frame clones and is missing some. The profile shows approximately 150,000 clones, more than 65% of them singletons. Sequenced material: PBMCs. Receptors originate from a man aged 50-60 years in good health and CMV-seropositive.

The V and J genes are TRBV5-1 and TRBJ1-2; a possible D gene is TRBD1 (5 bases). Trimming took 0 bases from V and 2 from J, leaving 8 bases between them. This CDR3 is 14 amino acids long. Germline CDR1 reads SGHRS; CDR2 reads YFSETQ. CDR3 coding DNA: TGCGCCAGCAGCTTGGTCGGGGGGAACTATGGCTACACCTTC. Translated: CASSLVGGNYGYTF.

For the CDR3, the DNA is TGTGCCAGCAGCCAGCTAGCGGGAGGGCCAGTTAGTAATGAGCAGTTCTTC. Translation: CASSQLAGGPVSNEQFF. The J gene is TRBJ2-1, the V gene TRBV7-9, with TRBD2 matching over 12 bases. V gave up 5 bases and J gave up 7 bases; unmatched junction bases: 12. The CDR3 length is 17 residues. The germline V gene has CDR1 SEHNR and CDR2 FQNEAQ (reference sequence).

The V and J genes are TRBV2 and TRBJ2-7, with 14 bases matching TRBD2. The CDR3 length is 14 residues. After removal of 6 bases from V and 5 bases from J, the junction contained 3 bases not matched to a gene. The V gene's germline CDR1 is SNHLY and CDR2 FYNNEI. In DNA form, the CDR3 reads TGTGCCAGCAGCCCGGGACTAGCGGGAGACGAGCAGTACTTC. Translated, it gives CASSPGLAGDEQYF. Based on the CDR3 plus reference TRBV2 and TRBJ2-7, the full variable domain is EPEVTQTPSHQVTQMGQEVILRCVPISNHLYFYWYRQILGQKVEFLVSFYNNEISEKSEIFDDQFSVERPDGSNFTLKIRSTKLEDSAMYFCASSPGLAGDEQYFGPGTRLTVT.

The chain is built from TRBV7-2 and TRBJ2-7; D might be TRBD1 (6 bases). This CDR3 is built from 14 residues. The V and J ends lost 2 bases and 0 bases respectively, with 8 bases between them. CDR1 and CDR2 (germline): SGHTA, FQGNSA. CDR3 residues: CASSLWDNSYEQYF. CDR3 bases: TGTGCCAGCAGCTTATGGGACAACTCCTACGAGCAGTACTTC.

The V gene is TRBV7-9, the J gene TRBJ2-5; D uncertain. Germline CDR1 reads SEHNR; CDR2 reads FQNEAQ (reference sequence). This CDR3 contains 13 residues. V was trimmed by 1 base and J by 2 bases, leaving 5 bases between them. The CDR3 DNA reads as TGTGCCAGCAGCTTAGTCGGGCAAGAGACCCAGTACTTC. Amino acids: CASSLVGQETQYF. The complete variable domain, with remaining parts taken from reference TRBV7-9 and TRBJ2-5, reads DTGVSQNPRHKITKRGQNVTFRCDPISEHNRLYWYRQTLGQGPEFLTYFQNEAQLEKSRLLSDRFSAERPKGSFSTLEIQRTEQGDSAMYLCASSLVGQETQYFGPGTRLLVL.

The CDR3 nucleotides read TGTGCCAGCAGTCCTGGGACAGGATTCTCCTACGAGCAGTACTTC. It codes for CASSPGTGFSYEQYF. The chain is built from TRBV6-5 and TRBJ2-7; TRBD1 matches at 8 bases. Germline CDR1 reads MNHEY; CDR2 reads SVGAGI. V shed 5 bases and J 0 bases; nucleotides not matched to a gene: 6. The CDR3 loop spans 15 amino acids.

The chain has TRBV6-4 and TRBJ2-2; 8 bases line up with TRBD2. Trimming removed 4 bases from V and 4 bases from J; junction bases left unmatched: 5. The germline gives CDR1 MRHNA, CDR2 SNTAGT. This CDR3 comprises 15 residues. CDR3 coding DNA: TGTGCCAGCAGTGGGGCGGGGGGCGGCACCGGGGAGCTGTTTTTT. Protein product: CASSGAGGGTGELFF.

The chain employs TRBV27 and TRBJ2-1, with D unresolved. CDR1 and CDR2 (germline): MNHEY, SMNVEV (reference sequence). CDR3 length: 15 amino acids. The V gene lost 7 bases and the J gene lost 4 bases, with 17 bases spanning the gap. Here the CDR3 reads CASTPRAGVYNEQFF. In nucleotides, the CDR3 is TGTGCCAGCACTCCACGAGCCGGTGTTTACAATGAGCAGTTCTTC.

This clone was recorded once. The V gene is TRBV2, the J gene TRBJ1-5, with 7 bases identical to TRBD1. This CDR3 is 14 amino acids long. V shed 6 bases, J shed 3 bases, and the junction held 5 bases outside the gene matches. Germline V lookup: CDR1 SNHLY, CDR2 FYNNEI. Written as DNA, the CDR3 is TGTGCCAGCAGAAGGGACAGTCCCAATCAGCCCCAGCATTTT. Encoded protein: CASRRDSPNQPQHF.

The chain is built from TRBV30 and TRBJ2-1, with TRBD1 identical over 8 bases. The CDR3 extends over 15 amino acids. With 3 bases clipped from V and 2 bases from J, the junction kept 6 bases outside the gene matches. Germline V gene data show CDR1 as GTSNPN and CDR2 as SVGIG (reference sequence). The CDR3 bases are TGTGCCTGGAGCCTGACAGGGGTTGCCTACAATGAGCAGTTCTTC. Translated, it gives CAWSLTGVAYNEQFF.

This chain uses TRBV9 with TRBJ2-2, with TRBD2 identical over 15 bases. In germline, CDR1 is SGDLS, CDR2 YYNGEE. The CDR3 has 17 residues. V trimming: 4 bases; J trimming: 5 bases; junction bases outside the gene matches: 6. The DNA of the CDR3 is TGTGCCAGCAGCCTCGGACTAGCGGGAGGGGCAACCGGGGAGCTGTTTTTT. Amino acids: CASSLGLAGGATGELFF.

The chain uses TRBV5-1 and TRBJ2-7; 10 nucleotides line up with TRBD1. This CDR3 has 15 residues. Germline V gene sequence: CDR1 SGHRS, CDR2 YFSETQ. After removal of 0 bases from V and 4 bases from J, the junction contained 4 bases not matched to a gene. The CDR3 DNA follows: TGCGCCAGCAGCTTGGTGACAGGGGGCACGTACGAGCAGTACTTC. Its protein product is CASSLVTGGTYEQYF. The full variable domain, in which reference TRBV5-1 and TRBJ2-7 provide the parts outside the CDR3, is KAGVTQTPRYLIKTRGQQVTLSCSPISGHRSVSWYQQTPGQGLQFLFEYFSETQRNKGNFPGRFSGRQFSNSRSEMNVSTLELGDSALYLCASSLVTGGTYEQYFGPGTRLTVT.

The chain is built from TRBV5-1 and TRBJ2-3; the D gene is possibly TRBD1 (6 bases). Germline values: CDR1 SGHRS, CDR2 YFSETQ. The CDR3 is made up of 15 amino acids. V was shortened by 0 bases and J by 0 bases, with 8 bases between the two germline ends. CDR3 protein: CASSLEGVSTDTQYF. The CDR3 region has the DNA TGCGCCAGCAGCTTGGAGGGGGTTAGCACAGATACGCAGTATTTT.

The DNA for the CDR3 is TGTGCCAGCTCCCAATCGGGAGGCGGCACAGATACGCAGTATTTT. Translated: CASSQSGGGTDTQYF. The V and J genes are TRBV18 and TRBJ2-3; 7 bases agree with TRBD2. The V gene's germline CDR1 is KGHSH and CDR2 LQKENI. The CDR3 extends over 15 amino acids. After removal of 6 bases from V and 1 base from J, the junction contained 7 bases not matched to a gene.

This rearrangement joins TRBV27 to TRBJ2-5, with D perhaps matching TRBD2 (5 bases). The CDR3 has 14 amino acids. Germline CDR1 and CDR2: MNHEY and SMNVEV (reference sequence). Trimming took 8 bases from V and 0 from J, leaving 13 bases between them. CDR3 sequence: CASRKDWNQETQYF. CDR3 nucleotide sequence: TGTGCCAGCCGGAAGGACTGGAACCAAGAGACCCAGTACTTC.

As DNA, the CDR3 is TGTGCCAGCAGACCCAGCGGGAGCGCCAACTACGAGCAGTACTTC. This gives the protein CASRPSGSANYEQYF. The chain combines TRBV4-2 with TRBJ2-7; 8 bases agree with TRBD2. The CDR3 is made up of 15 amino acids. The germline gives CDR1 LGHNA, CDR2 YNFKEQ. V gave up 6 bases and J gave up 3 bases; unmatched junction bases: 10.

This rearrangement joins TRBV12-1 to TRBJ2-7; the DNA was not used to check the table's D call, TRBD2. TRBV12-1 is described as a pseudogene. The CDR3 has 15 residues. CDR3 nucleotide sequence: TGTGCCAGCAGCTTCCCGGGACTAGCTTCCTACGAGCAGTACTTC. Encoded protein: CASSFPGLASYEQYF.

This clone was observed a handful of times. The chain combines TRBV6-1 with TRBJ1-1, with 7 bases aligning to TRBD1. The V gene end was trimmed by 6 bases and the J gene end by 3 bases; junction bases not matched to a gene: 7. Germline CDR1 and CDR2: MNHNS and SASEGT. The CDR3 runs to 14 residues. The CDR3 bases are TGTGCCAGCAGGGTAACAGGGGTCGACACTGAAGCTTTCTTT. Protein product: CASRVTGVDTEAFF.